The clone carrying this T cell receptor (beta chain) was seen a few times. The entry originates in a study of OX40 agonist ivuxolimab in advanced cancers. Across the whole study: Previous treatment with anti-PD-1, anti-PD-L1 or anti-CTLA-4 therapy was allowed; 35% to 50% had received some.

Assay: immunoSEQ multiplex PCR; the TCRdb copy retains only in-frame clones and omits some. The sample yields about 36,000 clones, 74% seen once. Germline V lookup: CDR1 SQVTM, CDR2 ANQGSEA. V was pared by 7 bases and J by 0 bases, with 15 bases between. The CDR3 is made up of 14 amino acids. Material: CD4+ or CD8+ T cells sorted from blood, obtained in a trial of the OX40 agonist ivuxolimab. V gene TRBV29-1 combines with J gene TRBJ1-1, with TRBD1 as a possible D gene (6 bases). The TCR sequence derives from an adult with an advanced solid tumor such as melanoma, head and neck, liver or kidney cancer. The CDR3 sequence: CSAKEGDMNTEAFF. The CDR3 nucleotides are TGCAGCGCGAAGGAGGGGGATATGAACACTGAAGCTTTCTTT.